Following are 30 T cell receptor beta chains from one sample sequenced in a study of long-term antiretroviral therapy in people with HIV (dated by TCRdb to 2022 to 2024). Sequencing of the TRB variable region was done with the immunoSEQ hsTCRB v3.0 assay at survey level resolution. TCRdb provides this immuneACCESS table in a form limited to in-frame rearrangements. Some clones are lacking; in checked studies, under half of them reflect an unresolved V gene, and why the rest are absent is not known. Present in this sample are 15,000 to 20,000 clones, roughly nine tenths of which were seen just once. Approximately 9.1% of the sample rests with the top ten. The specimen was unsorted PBMCs, collected 4.2 years after starting antiretroviral therapy. The receptors stem from a man aged 45-65 years with HIV.

This clone was recorded only once. The rearrangement joins TRBV10-2 to TRBJ1-4, with D tentatively TRBD1 (5 bases). V was shortened by 2 bases and J by 3 bases, with 13 bases between the two germline ends. Germline CDR1 and CDR2: WSHSY and SAAADI. The CDR3 sequence is 16 residues long. The DNA for the CDR3 is TGCGCCAGCAGTGAGGTGGGGGACTCATCTAATGAAAAACTGTTTTTT. Residues: CASSEVGDSSNEKLFF.

The chain is built from TRBV4-3 and TRBJ1-2; possible D gene TRBD1, 6 bases. V lost 0 bases and J 4 bases, leaving 12 bases between the germline ends. The CDR3 extends over 15 amino acids. Germline V gene data show CDR1 as LGHNA and CDR2 as YSLEER. CDR3 coding DNA: TGCGCCAGCAGCCAAGATCTCGGACAGTTCTATGGCTACACCTTC. Protein product: CASSQDLGQFYGYTF.

The CDR3: CASSLSGVTYEQYF. The CDR3 nucleotides are TGTGCCAGCAGTTTATCGGGGGTTACCTACGAGCAGTACTTC. The V call is TRBV28, the J call TRBJ2-7; D possibly corresponds to TRBD2 (6 bases). The CDR3 has 14 residues. V lost 1 base and J lost 2, with 9 bases in between. CDR1 and CDR2 (germline): MDHEN, SYDVKM.

The gene calls are TRBV2 and TRBJ1-5; the D is unclear. The V end was cut by 3 bases, the J end by 6 bases, with 6 bases between. There are 12 residues in the CDR3. CDR1 and CDR2 (germline): SNHLY, FYNNEI. In DNA, the CDR3 is TGTGCCAGCAGTGATCTGGGTCAGCCCCAGCATTTT. Its translation is CASSDLGQPQHF. Together with reference TRBV2 and TRBJ1-5, the CDR3 gives the full variable domain: EPEVTQTPSHQVTQMGQEVILRCVPISNHLYFYWYRQILGQKVEFLVSFYNNEISEKSEIFDDQFSVERPDGSNFTLKIRSTKLEDSAMYFCASSDLGQPQHFGDGTRLSIL.

This clone was detected only a few times. The rearrangement uses TRBV28 and TRBJ1-5; D remains ambiguous. The CDR3 runs 15 residues. The V end lost 3 bases, the J end lost 2 bases, and 11 bases lay between the germline ends. The germline gives CDR1 MDHEN, CDR2 SYDVKM. The CDR3 here is CASSLLPPGNQPQHF. The CDR3 DNA is TGTGCCAGCAGTTTGTTGCCGCCCGGCAATCAGCCCCAGCATTTT.

The chain couples TRBV11-2 to TRBJ2-7; no reliable D call. V was trimmed by 2 bases and J by 4 bases, leaving 3 bases between them. The CDR3 length is 11 residues. CDR1 is SGHAT, CDR2 FQNNGV, per germline. CDR3 DNA sequence: TGTGCCAGCAGCTTACATTACGAGCAGTACTTC. This translates into CASSLHYEQYF.

The V call is TRBV4-1, the J call TRBJ2-6; D is uncertain. Germline loops: CDR1 MGHRA, CDR2 YSYEKL. V lost 0 bases, J lost 2 bases, and 14 bases lay in between. The CDR3 length is 18 residues. The CDR3 region has the DNA TGCGCCAGCAGCCAAGATCCCCCTTTGGTGCCTGGGGCCAACGTCCTGACTTTC. Protein: CASSQDPPLVPGANVLTF.

The rearrangement joins TRBV19 to TRBJ1-5; D is unclear. The germline gives CDR1 LNHDA, CDR2 SQIVND (reference sequence). The CDR3 spans 14 residues. V shed 1 base and J shed 3 bases, with 7 bases lying between them. CDR3 region: CASSIGRPNQPQHF. The CDR3 region has the DNA TGTGCCAGTAGTATAGGACGGCCCAATCAGCCCCAGCATTTT.

The rearrangement links TRBV27 to TRBJ2-1, with D unresolved. The CDR3 spans 13 residues. V lost 6 bases and J lost 1, with 7 bases in between. Per the germline V gene, CDR1 is MNHEY and CDR2 is SMNVEV (reference sequence). The CDR3 spells CASSWGSYNEQFF. DNA of the CDR3: TGTGCCAGCAGCTGGGGTTCCTACAATGAGCAGTTCTTC.

The sample holds a few counts of this clone. The chain uses TRBV30 and TRBJ1-2, with D unclear. The length of the CDR3 is 14 residues. Germline CDR1 GTSNPN, CDR2 SVGIG (reference sequence). Trimming cost V 4 bases and J 6 bases, with 18 bases left between them. This CDR3 is CAWNGESLVDGYTF. As DNA, the CDR3 is TGTGCCTGGAATGGGGAATCGTTGGTCGATGGCTACACCTTC. Combining the CDR3 with reference TRBV30 and TRBJ1-2 gives the whole variable domain SQTIHQWPATLVQPVGSPLSLECTVEGTSNPNLYWYRQAAGRGLQLLFYSVGIGQISSEVPQNLSASRPQDRQFILSSKKLLLSDSGFYLCAWNGESLVDGYTFGSGTRLTVV.

The rearrangement uses TRBV4-3 and TRBJ2-2; no firm D call. In germline, CDR1 is LGHNA, CDR2 YSLEER. The CDR3 runs to 13 residues. Trimming removed 1 base at V and 4 bases at J, with 4 bases between. DNA of the CDR3: TGCGCCAGCAGCCAAGCCCCCACCGGGGAGCTGTTTTTT. It specifies CASSQAPTGELFF.

This sequence joins TRBV27 and TRBJ2-3; tentatively, D is TRBD1 (5 bases). This CDR3 spans 15 amino acids. Trimming removed 5 bases at V and 1 base at J, with 13 bases between. Germline V CDR1 and CDR2: MNHEY, SMNVEV (reference sequence). The CDR3 bases are TGTGCCAGCAGTCCCCAGGGTAGGGGCACAGATACGCAGTATTTT. This gives the protein CASSPQGRGTDTQYF.

The J gene is TRBJ1-4, the V gene TRBV18; 9 bases agree with TRBD1. This CDR3 contains 18 residues. Losses at the gene ends were 6 bases for V and 0 bases for J; bases not matched to a gene: 11. Per germline, CDR1 KGHSH and CDR2 LQKENI. For the CDR3, the DNA is TGTGCCAGCTCCGGGGACAGGGCACACATTACAACTAATGAAAAACTGTTTTTT. It is translated as CASSGDRAHITTNEKLFF.

The chain has TRBV29-1 and TRBJ2-2; D is tentatively TRBD1 or TRBD2 (6 bases each). Germline V lookup: CDR1 SQVTM, CDR2 ANQGSEA. The CDR3 is made up of 16 amino acids. V was cut by 1 base and J by 6 bases, with 18 bases left in between. The CDR3 DNA follows: TGCAGCGTTGAAGTCACGGGGGCCTCGAGAGCCGGGGAGCTGTTTTTT. Protein: CSVEVTGASRAGELFF.

The chain employs TRBV27 and TRBJ2-3; 9 bases line up with TRBD2. Germline V CDR1 and CDR2: MNHEY, SMNVEV (reference sequence). The CDR3 sequence is 16 residues long. Trimming removed 4 bases from V and 5 bases from J; junction bases left unmatched: 10. The CDR3 loop reads CASSSLAGGPVDTQYF. The CDR3 DNA reads TGTGCCAGCAGTTCCTTGGCGGGGGGGCCTGTAGATACGCAGTATTTT.

The CDR3 loop reads CASSADGRSNYGYTF. Here the CDR3 DNA reads TGTGCCAGCAGCGCCGACGGGAGGTCAAACTATGGCTACACCTTC. This sequence joins TRBV5-6 and TRBJ1-2; D unresolved. The germline V and J ends were trimmed by 4 bases and 2 bases, with 15 bases remaining between them. CDR1 is SGHDT and CDR2 is YYEEEE in the germline V gene. The CDR3 is 15 amino acids.

The V gene is TRBV5-1, the J gene TRBJ2-3; 10 bases match TRBD2. CDR3 length: 15 residues. Losses at the gene ends were 1 base for V and 2 bases for J; bases not matched to a gene: 1. Germline V CDR1 and CDR2: SGHRS, YFSETQ. CDR3 sequence: CASSLSGGDTDTQYF. Written as DNA, the CDR3 is TGCGCCAGCAGCTTGAGCGGGGGGGACACAGATACGCAGTATTTT.

The V and J genes are TRBV7-2 and TRBJ2-1; D possibly uses TRBD1 or TRBD2 (5 bases each). Germline CDR1 is SGHTA and CDR2 is FQGNSA. The CDR3 totals 18 residues. Trimming stripped 1 base from V and 1 base from J, with 17 bases between. The CDR3 nucleotides are TGTGCCAGCAGCTTAGATCGCCGGGGCCTAGGGTCCTACAATGAGCAGTTCTTC. It codes for CASSLDRRGLGSYNEQFF.

This chain links TRBV5-1 with TRBJ2-1; 13 bases are shared with TRBD2. The CDR3 has 15 amino acids. The germline V gene encodes CDR1 SGHRS and CDR2 YFSETQ. The V and J ends lost 5 bases and 9 bases, in that order; junction bases with no gene match: 8. In DNA, the CDR3 is TGCGCCAGCAGTCTAACTAGCGGGGGGGGAACTGAGCAGTTCTTC. It codes for CASSLTSGGGTEQFF.

The chain recombines TRBV7-2 with TRBJ2-1; TRBD1 matches at 7 bases. The CDR3 contains 14 residues. Germline assignment: CDR1 SGHTA and CDR2 FQGNSA. V lost 5 bases and J lost 6; bases outside the gene matches: 7. This CDR3 reads CASSPDRAGNEQFF. The CDR3, as DNA: TGTGCCAGCAGCCCCGACAGGGCAGGCAATGAGCAGTTCTTC.

This sequence joins TRBV4-3 and TRBJ1-1; D call uncertain. The CDR3 totals 15 residues. Trimming removed 7 bases at V and 1 base at J, with 16 bases between. The germline CDR1 and CDR2 sequences are LGHNA and YSLEER. The CDR3 nucleotides read TGCGCCAGCAAACTTAAGGCGGCGGCGAACACTGAAGCTTTCTTT. It is translated as CASKLKAAANTEAFF.

Relative to its sample, this clone is medium-sized. The genes are TRBV10-2 and TRBJ2-7; the match to TRBD2 covers 8 bases. The germline CDR1 and CDR2 sequences are WSHSY and SAAADI. V lost 0 bases, J lost 3 bases, and 4 bases stayed unmatched. The CDR3 runs 15 residues. CDR3 in DNA: TGCGCCAGCAGTGAGTCTGCAGCGGGGGTCTACGAGCAGTACTTC. It codes for CASSESAAGVYEQYF.

The chain is built from TRBV5-6 and TRBJ1-5; D gene uncertain. Germline CDR1 SGHDT, CDR2 YYEEEE. With 4 bases removed from V and 0 bases from J, the gap between germline ends came to 8 bases. This CDR3 is built from 14 residues. The CDR3 is CASSQYSSNQPQHF. DNA of the CDR3: TGTGCCAGCAGCCAATACAGTAGCAATCAGCCCCAGCATTTT.

V is TRBV2 and J is TRBJ2-7; D not certain. Germline V gene data show CDR1 as SNHLY and CDR2 as FYNNEI. CDR3 length equals 13 residues. V was pared by 7 bases and J by 0 bases, with 10 bases between. CDR3 in DNA: TGTGCCAGCACTACGGACGGCTCCTACGAGCAGTACTTC. This codes for CASTTDGSYEQYF.

This chain connects TRBV5-1 to TRBJ2-2, with TRBD1 identical over 10 bases. This CDR3 is built from 16 residues. V shed 5 bases, J shed 5 bases, and the junction held 9 bases outside the gene matches. The germline V gene has CDR1 SGHRS and CDR2 YFSETQ. The CDR3 DNA reads TGCGCCAGCAGTGGGAAGTGGACAGGGGGAACCGGGGAGCTGTTTTTT. Its protein is CASSGKWTGGTGELFF.

V usage is TRBV23-1 and J usage is TRBJ2-3; TRBD2 matches 9 bases. TRBV23-1 is an ORF, with its function uncertain. The junction had 13 bases not matched to a gene; V was cut back by 2 bases and J by 4 bases. There are 18 residues in the CDR3. CDR3 sequence reads: CASSQAPGRGGCSDTQYF. The CDR3 region has the DNA TGCGCCAGCAGTCAAGCCCCAGGGCGGGGGGGATGCTCAGATACGCAGTATTTT.

The V gene is TRBV5-1, the J gene TRBJ2-2; 9 bases are shared with TRBD1. CDR3 length: 16 residues. The germline V gene encodes CDR1 SGHRS and CDR2 YFSETQ. V shed 0 bases and J 4 bases; nucleotides not matched to a gene: 4. Here the CDR3 DNA reads TGCGCCAGCAGCTTGGGAGGGACAGGGCCCACCGGGGAGCTGTTTTTT. Its protein is CASSLGGTGPTGELFF.

The V gene is TRBV5-1, the J gene TRBJ2-7; possible D gene TRBD1, 6 bases. The V end lost 4 bases, the J end lost 2 bases, and 13 bases lay between the germline ends. CDR1 and CDR2 from the germline V gene are SGHRS and YFSETQ. This CDR3 spans 14 amino acids. The CDR3 sequence is CASSEGTQTYEQYF. Written as DNA, the CDR3 is TGCGCCAGCAGCGAGGGGACACAAACCTACGAGCAGTACTTC. Using reference TRBV5-1 and TRBJ2-7 for the parts outside the CDR3, the full variable domain is KAGVTQTPRYLIKTRGQQVTLSCSPISGHRSVSWYQQTPGQGLQFLFEYFSETQRNKGNFPGRFSGRQFSNSRSEMNVSTLELGDSALYLCASSEGTQTYEQYFGPGTRLTVT.

This clone has a single count. The chain links TRBV10-3 to TRBJ1-5; D may be TRBD1 (5 bases). CDR3 length: 14 residues. Germline assignment: CDR1 ENHRY and CDR2 SYGVKD. The ends were cut back, 3 bases at V and 6 bases at J, with 12 bases in the middle. As DNA, the CDR3 is TGTGCCATCAGTGACGAGGGGTTGGTTCAGCCCCAGCATTTT. It encodes CAISDEGLVQPQHF.

The chain recombines TRBV19 with TRBJ1-5; 9 bases align to TRBD1. This CDR3 is 18 amino acids long. V was clipped by 3 bases and J by 4 bases; unmatched bases: 13. The germline V gene has CDR1 LNHDA and CDR2 SQIVND (reference sequence). Written as DNA, the CDR3 is TGTGCCAGTAGTATGGCCCCTCAACAGGGGGCTAGGAATCAGCCCCAGCATTTT. Translated: CASSMAPQQGARNQPQHF.